Listed here is a single TCR beta chain. Measured with immunoSEQ multiplex PCR; TCRdb has only the in-frame clones, and not every one. This sample yields roughly 70,000 clones, of which around 96% are seen a single time; about 0.38% belongs to the top ten. This entry belongs to a study of technical replicates of blood from a few donors. This TCR came from a human donor in good health. The sequencing input was T cells isolated from PBMCs.

Written as DNA, the CDR3 is TGTGCCAGCAGCCCCGGGCCTCCTGCGGGTAACACTGAAGCTTTCTTT. Translation: CASSPGPPAGNTEAFF. This chain connects TRBV7-6 to TRBJ1-1; D uncertain. CDR1 and CDR2 from the germline V gene are SGHVS and FNYEAQ. This CDR3 is 16 amino acids long. V was trimmed by 5 bases and J by 2 bases, leaving 18 bases between them.